In its sample, the clone carrying this T cell receptor (beta chain) was seen a few times. This entry belongs to a study of blood T cell repertoires in COVID-19. The wider study: PBMCs, B-cell-depleted T cells, or T cells were the source of the cDNA or gDNA that made up the material.

Per the original methods: Cell counts per sample came from amplifying reference gene primers. Clones were sequenced by immunoSEQ multiplex PCR, and TCRdb holds only the in-frame ones, with some missing. D and trimming were read from the DNA, whereas the V and J calls and clone size are those reported in that table. The sample shows about 250,000 clones, about nine tenths of them seen only once. Germline V CDR1 and CDR2: LGHNA, YSLEER. Trimming took 0 bases from V and 5 from J; bases not matched to a gene: 8. The CDR3 loop spans 16 amino acids. The rearrangement joins TRBV4-3 to TRBJ2-3; 7 nucleotides align to TRBD2. The sample was peripheral blood. The origin of this receptor is a woman in her twenties or thirties with active or convalescent COVID-19. CDR3 bases: TGCGCCAGCAGCCAAGATTACCAGCGGGGCTTAGATACGCAGTATTTT. This codes for CASSQDYQRGLDTQYF.